This note documents a single T cell receptor beta chain sequence. The antigen is undetermined. Trimming removed 2 bases at V and 7 bases at J, with 15 bases between. The germline V gene has CDR1 SGHTS and CDR2 YDEGEE. The CDR3 extends over 14 amino acids. This specimen belongs to a study of chemoradiotherapy in HPV16-positive cancers. General observations from the study: Candidate HPV-specific clones and E7-related TCR motifs grew in tumor during treatment.

The method was immunoSEQ multiplex PCR; TCRdb's version includes in-frame clones alone and lacks a portion of them. The data hold around 5,000 clones, with 77% observed a single time. The chain recombines TRBV5-8 with TRBJ1-2, with D hard to call. The sequences come from tumor tissue, collected from a patient who underwent chemoradiotherapy. This receptor was identified in a human donor with HPV-associated anogenital cancer. The CDR3 DNA follows: TGTGCCAGCAGCTTATTAGGGAAATTCGGTGGCTACACCTTC. Translated: CASSLLGKFGGYTF.